Detailed here is one T cell receptor (beta chain). Its binding antigen is unknown. Per-nucleotide qualities are absent, and no much larger clonotype sits a single base away. This entry comes from a study of shared clonotypes between healthy human individuals (dated by TCRdb to the early 2020s). In terms of the full investigation: A couple of women and a few men aged 18 to 49 years were included in the cohort. Blood TCR repertoires of a handful of healthy adults were deeply sequenced to estimate repertoire size and the extent of clonotype sharing between individuals. Different laboratories and diverse techniques were used to prepare libraries and sequence TCR repertoires, to increase sequencing depth and limit assay-specific biases. Each donor's leukapheresis produced roughly between roughly 0.85 and 10 billion PBMCs. Study-wide conclusions, independent of this receptor: Sampling was restricted to blood, and TCR repertoires in tissue are likely to differ from TCR repertoires in blood. Based on pairwise subsampling, the degree of clonotype sharing among donors was expected to be affected by sequencing depth. Because the study included a small number of donors, the genetic and exposure-history diversity represented was limited.

Using the deep immunoSEQ assay, multiplex PCR amplified TCR CDR3 regions from genomic DNA. Extracted genomic DNA from each cell subset was distributed evenly across all wells of several immunoSEQ 96-well plates, and each plate was treated as a replicate. For unsorted PBMC, approximately 290 ng of genomic DNA, equivalent to approximately 28,000 T cell genomes, went into each replicate PCR. Ten immunoSEQ deep assay plates were used to sequence the unsorted PBMC genomic DNA. The purified libraries were quantified using a Qubit 3.0 fluorometer, sized with a Bioanalyzer 2100, and then quantified again using the KAPA Library Quantification kit. Every immunoSEQ 96-well plate was sequenced on a dedicated single-read 150-cycle Illumina NextSeq 550 flow cell. Processing in the source paper ran as follows. Because the immunoSEQ output included only junctional sequences and no quality scores, the filtering could not be the same as the filtering used for full-length reads. Sequences were annotated with PyIR, a Python wrapper for IgBLAST v1.9, using IMGT germline references to assign V/J genes and CDR3. Reads with weak V/J assignments (E-value above 1e-6), missing CDR3, stop codons, out-of-frame junctions, or ambiguous translated residues were removed. A V3J clonotype was defined by an identical inferred V gene, J gene, and CDR3 amino acid sequence. Percentage overlap between repertoires was calculated by dividing the number of shared unique clonotypes by the size of the smaller repertoire. RTK rarefaction, the Chao1 estimator, and Recon v2.1 estimates of unobserved clonotypes were used to assess repertoire richness. TCRdb stores this immuneACCESS table with in-frame sequences only. Part of the clones is absent; in the studies checked, under half of the shortfall reflects unresolved V genes, and no reason is known for the rest. For V, J and clone size, that table is used; D and trimming come from the DNA. The sample contains some 450,000 clones, about 74% of them found a single time. 12% of the sample is held by the ten biggest clonotypes.

Healthy HIV-negative adults with no recently reported acute infections or vaccinations were included as donors. Only Caucasian adults living in Nashville, Tennessee, USA were represented among the donors. For unsorted samples, 75 million to 100 million PBMCs were counted and genomic DNA was extracted with the QIAamp DNA Blood Mini kit. Blood was obtained by leukapheresis, after which PBMCs were separated by Ficoll-Histopaque density gradient centrifugation and cryopreserved in liquid nitrogen vapor phase. Spanning cysteine to phenylalanine, the CDR3 consists of 12 amino acids. Here the CDR3 DNA is all that survives: 36 bases in frame from base 1. The trim is 5 bases for V and 5 bases for J, with a gap of 6 bases between the germline ends. CDR1 is given as PRHDT and CDR2 as FYEKMQ, both from the germline V gene (reference sequence).

The sequence was obtained from a woman in her forties in good health. Some clones in this sample may be carry-over from other donors' samples. The chain is encoded by TRBV13 joined to TRBJ2-2; the D gene is not confidently resolved. The specimen was PBMCs. In nucleotide form, the sequence is TGTGCCAGCAGCCTTCAGACCGGGGAGCTGTTTTTT. Translated, this gives CASSLQTGELFF.